This T cell receptor beta chain was captured in a study of cytomegalovirus exposure and HLA in healthy donors. Notes on the study in general: In the 120 or so validation repertoires, roughly 94% of cluster scores exceeded 0, per a later analysis. The investigators catalogued 150 or so TCR beta chains as cytomegalovirus-associated.

Generated by immunoSEQ multiplex PCR, the TCRdb table keeps only in-frame clones and is missing some. The table lists 110,000 to 150,000 clones, about 89% of them singletons. Comment on this clone: Its antigen is as yet unknown.

V lost 0 bases to trimming and J lost 8 bases; unmatched junction nucleotides: 12. CDR3 length: 16 residues. Germline-derived CDR1 and CDR2 are SGDLS and YYNGEE. The sequence derives from a man younger than 35 in good health and CMV-seronegative. Sequenced input: PBMCs. J is TRBJ1-2 and V is TRBV9; 8 bases are shared with TRBD1. DNA of the CDR3: TGTGCCAGCAGCGTAGGACGTGGACAGGGAGTCGGCGGCTACACCTTC. Translating gives CASSVGRGQGVGGYTF.